This T cell receptor (beta chain) was observed in a study of identical twins. Template switching created a universal primer site, and the cDNA included unique molecular identifiers. From the 5' RACE reads, TCRdb called clonotypes with MiXCR, one entry per CDR3 protein. The sample includes about 810,000 distinct CDR3 sequences, about 12% of them seen just once. This clonotype was detected many times. As yet, its antigen is unknown. Donors uniformly comprised healthy Caucasians. The ends were cut back, 2 bases at V and 1 base at J, with 6 bases in the middle. Germline CDR1 and CDR2: SGHDT and YYEEEE. The CDR3 length is 13 residues. Whole-study findings and limits: Zero-insertion analyses were open to partial confounding by invariant MAIT and iNKT cells. Models underestimated TCR alpha sharing (out-of-frame) in monozygotic twins.

This sample was shared with a second study, whose subject was yellow fever vaccine responses in identical twins.

V is TRBV5-6 and J is TRBJ1-1; D gene ambiguous. Sequences were obtained from PBMCs. This receptor was identified in a woman under 30 in good health. The CDR3 DNA reads as TGTGCCAGCAGCTTTGAGGGGAACACTGAAGCTTTCTTT. It specifies CASSFEGNTEAFF.